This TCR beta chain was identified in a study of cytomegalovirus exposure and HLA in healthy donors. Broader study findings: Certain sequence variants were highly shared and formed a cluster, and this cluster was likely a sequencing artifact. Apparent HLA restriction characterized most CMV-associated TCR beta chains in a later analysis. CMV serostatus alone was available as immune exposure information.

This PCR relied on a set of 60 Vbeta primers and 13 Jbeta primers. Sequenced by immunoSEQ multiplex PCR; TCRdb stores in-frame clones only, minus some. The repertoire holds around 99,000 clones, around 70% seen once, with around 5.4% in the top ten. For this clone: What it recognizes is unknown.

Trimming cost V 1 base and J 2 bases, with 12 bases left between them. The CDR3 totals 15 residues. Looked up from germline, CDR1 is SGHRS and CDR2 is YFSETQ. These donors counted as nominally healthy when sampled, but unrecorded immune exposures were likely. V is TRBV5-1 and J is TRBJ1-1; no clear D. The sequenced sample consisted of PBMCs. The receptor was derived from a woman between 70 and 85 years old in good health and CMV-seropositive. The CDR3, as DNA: TGCGCCAGCAGCTTGATTACCGGGATTAACACTGAAGCTTTCTTT. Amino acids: CASSLITGINTEAFF.